A selection of T cell receptor beta chains follows, all from one sample in a study of T-cell reconstitution after alpha-beta-depleted transplantation in children. TCRdb redid the calling of the PCR reads with MiXCR, one entry per CDR3 protein. The sample records 200,000 to 300,000 distinct CDR3 sequences, under 9.5% being singletons. The sample in question was PBMCs, mostly from graft donor cells, obtained 180 days after TCRalphabeta/CD19-depleted stem cell transplant. The receptors were gathered from a male patient between 5 and 17 years old who had a stem cell transplant for acute lymphoblastic leukemia, so the T cells may come from the graft donor. Each CDR3 is given with its conserved first and last residue. The order of the fields is D gene, J gene, CDR3 length, clone size, V gene, CDR3 protein, CDR3 DNA. A D gene is named only where the DNA matches it firmly. The size field reads how often the clone was seen (once, few, many) or a class if it is expanded.

d_call: NA; j_call: TRBJ1-1; cdr3_length: 13; clone_size: many; v_call: TRBV29-1; cdr3_aa: CSVEIPAGTEAFF; cdr3_nt: TGCAGCGTTGAGATCCCAGCGGGGACTGAAGCTTTCTTT
d_call: TRBD1; j_call: TRBJ2-7; cdr3_length: 15; clone_size: many; v_call: TRBV7-9; cdr3_aa: CASSRTGTEFYEQYF; cdr3_nt: TGTGCCAGCAGTCGTACCGGGACAGAGTTTTACGAGCAGTACTTC
d_call: TRBD1; j_call: TRBJ2-3; cdr3_length: 14; clone_size: few; v_call: TRBV5-3; cdr3_aa: CARSHGQGADTQYF; cdr3_nt: TGTGCCAGAAGCCACGGACAGGGAGCAGATACGCAGTATTTT
d_call: NA; j_call: TRBJ2-1; cdr3_length: 14; clone_size: many; v_call: TRBV11-2; cdr3_aa: CASSLVGWGDEQFF; cdr3_nt: TGTGCCAGCAGCTTAGTGGGCTGGGGGGATGAGCAGTTCTTC
d_call: TRBD2; j_call: TRBJ2-1; cdr3_length: 19; clone_size: many; v_call: TRBV24-1; cdr3_aa: CATSGGLAGVPTPYNEQFF; cdr3_nt: TGTGCCACCAGTGGGGGCCTAGCGGGGGTGCCCACGCCGTACAATGAGCAGTTCTTC
d_call: NA; j_call: TRBJ2-1; cdr3_length: 17; clone_size: many; v_call: TRBV20-1; cdr3_aa: CSARDLGSKRPYNEQFF; cdr3_nt: TGCAGTGCTAGAGATCTCGGGTCAAAACGCCCCTACAATGAGCAGTTCTTC
d_call: TRBD1; j_call: TRBJ1-5; cdr3_length: 13; clone_size: many; v_call: TRBV20-1; cdr3_aa: CSATDRGSQPQHF; cdr3_nt: TGCAGTGCAACCGACAGGGGCAGTCAGCCCCAGCATTTT
d_call: NA; j_call: TRBJ2-6; cdr3_length: 16; clone_size: many; v_call: TRBV7-3; cdr3_aa: CASSLRAGSGANVLTF; cdr3_nt: TGTGCCAGCAGCCTGCGCGCCGGTTCCGGGGCCAACGTCCTGACTTTC
d_call: NA; j_call: TRBJ2-2; cdr3_length: 16; clone_size: many; v_call: TRBV5-1; cdr3_aa: CASSLGSASPPGELFF; cdr3_nt: TGCGCCAGCAGCTTGGGTAGCGCCTCCCCTCCCGGGGAGCTGTTTTTT
d_call: NA; j_call: TRBJ2-6; cdr3_length: 16; clone_size: many; v_call: TRBV7-3; cdr3_aa: CASSPHGGAGANVLTF; cdr3_nt: TGTGCCAGCAGCCCCCATGGTGGGGCCGGGGCCAACGTCCTGACTTTC
d_call: NA; j_call: TRBJ1-1; cdr3_length: 15; clone_size: many; v_call: TRBV11-3; cdr3_aa: CASSLGNSPNTEAFF; cdr3_nt: TGTGCCAGCAGCTTAGGGAACAGCCCGAACACTGAAGCTTTCTTT